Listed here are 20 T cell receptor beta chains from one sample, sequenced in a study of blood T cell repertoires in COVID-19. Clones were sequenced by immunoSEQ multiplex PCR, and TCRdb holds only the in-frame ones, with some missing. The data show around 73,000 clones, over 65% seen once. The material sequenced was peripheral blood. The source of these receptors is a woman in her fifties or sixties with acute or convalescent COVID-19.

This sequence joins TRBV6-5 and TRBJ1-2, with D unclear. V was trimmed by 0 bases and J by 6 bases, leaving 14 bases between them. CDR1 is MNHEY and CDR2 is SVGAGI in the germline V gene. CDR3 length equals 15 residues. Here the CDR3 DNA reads TGTGCCAGCAGTTACTCGGAACTCGCGGGCGATGGCTACACCTTC. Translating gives CASSYSELAGDGYTF.

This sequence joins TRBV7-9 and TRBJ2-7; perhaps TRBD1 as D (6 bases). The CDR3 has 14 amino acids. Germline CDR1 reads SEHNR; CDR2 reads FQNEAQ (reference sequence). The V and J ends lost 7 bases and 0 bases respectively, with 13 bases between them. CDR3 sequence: CASTPDRSSYEQYF. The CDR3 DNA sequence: TGTGCCAGCACCCCCGACAGGAGCTCCTACGAGCAGTACTTC.

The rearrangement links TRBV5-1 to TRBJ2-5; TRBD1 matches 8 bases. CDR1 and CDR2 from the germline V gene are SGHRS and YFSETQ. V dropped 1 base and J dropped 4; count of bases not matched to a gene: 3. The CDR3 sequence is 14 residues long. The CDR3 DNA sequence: TGCGCCAGCAGCTTGTCAGGGGGCGGAGAGACCCAGTACTTC. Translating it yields CASSLSGGGETQYF.

The CDR3, as DNA: TGCGCCAGCAGCTCCCTGGGGGGTGAGCAGTTCTTC. The encoded protein is CASSSLGGEQFF. The chain combines TRBV5-1 with TRBJ2-1; tentatively, D is TRBD2 (6 bases). Deletions cut 3 bases from V and 9 bases from J, with 10 bases between. The germline V gene has CDR1 SGHRS and CDR2 YFSETQ. The CDR3 contains 12 residues.

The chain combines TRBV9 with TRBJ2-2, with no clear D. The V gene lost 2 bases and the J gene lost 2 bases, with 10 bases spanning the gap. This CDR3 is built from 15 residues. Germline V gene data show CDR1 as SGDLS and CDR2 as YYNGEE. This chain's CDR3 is CASSVSGYNTGELFF. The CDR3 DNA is TGTGCCAGCAGCGTTTCCGGGTATAACACCGGGGAGCTGTTTTTT.

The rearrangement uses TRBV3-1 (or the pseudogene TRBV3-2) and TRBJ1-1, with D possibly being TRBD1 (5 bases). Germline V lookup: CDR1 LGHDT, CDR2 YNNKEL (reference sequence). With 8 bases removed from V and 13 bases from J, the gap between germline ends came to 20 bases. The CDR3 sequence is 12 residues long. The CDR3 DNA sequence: TGTGCCAGCGGCGGGGGGTCAAGTCTCGGTTTCTTT. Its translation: CASGGGSSLGFF.

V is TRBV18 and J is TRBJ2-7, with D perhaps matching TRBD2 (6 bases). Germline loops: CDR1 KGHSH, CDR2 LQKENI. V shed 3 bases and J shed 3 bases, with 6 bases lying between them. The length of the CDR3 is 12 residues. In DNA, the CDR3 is TGTGCCAGCTCACCGGGACTCTACGAGCAGTACTTC. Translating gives CASSPGLYEQYF.

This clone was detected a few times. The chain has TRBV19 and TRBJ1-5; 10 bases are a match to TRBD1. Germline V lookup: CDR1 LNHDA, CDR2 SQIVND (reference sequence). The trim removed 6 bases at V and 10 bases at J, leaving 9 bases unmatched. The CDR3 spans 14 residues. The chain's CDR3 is CASRRIRDRGPQHF. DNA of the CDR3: TGTGCCAGTAGGCGGATCCGGGACAGGGGTCCCCAGCATTTT.

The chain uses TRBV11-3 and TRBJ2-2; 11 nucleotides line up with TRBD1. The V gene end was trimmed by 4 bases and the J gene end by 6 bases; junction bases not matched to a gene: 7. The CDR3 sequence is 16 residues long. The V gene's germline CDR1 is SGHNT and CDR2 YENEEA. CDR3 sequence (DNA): TGTGCCAGCAGCTCTCCCGGGACAGGGGGTCCCGGGGAGCTGTTTTTT. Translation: CASSSPGTGGPGELFF.

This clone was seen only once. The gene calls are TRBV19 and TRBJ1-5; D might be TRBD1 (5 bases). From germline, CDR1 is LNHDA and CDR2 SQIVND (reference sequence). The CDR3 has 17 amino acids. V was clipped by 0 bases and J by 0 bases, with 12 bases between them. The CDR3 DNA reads TGTGCCAGTAGTATAGATGCAGGGCGGGATAGCAATCAGCCCCAGCATTTT. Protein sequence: CASSIDAGRDSNQPQHF.

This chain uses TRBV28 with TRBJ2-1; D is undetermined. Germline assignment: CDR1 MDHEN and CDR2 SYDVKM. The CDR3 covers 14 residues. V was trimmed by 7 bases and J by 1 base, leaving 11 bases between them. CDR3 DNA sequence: TGTGCCAGCATGAGGTTTAATTCCTACAATGAGCAGTTCTTC. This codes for CASMRFNSYNEQFF. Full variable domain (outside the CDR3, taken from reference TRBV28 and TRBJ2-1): DVKVTQSSRYLVKRTGEKVFLECVQDMDHENMFWYRQDPGLGLRLIYFSYDVKMKEKGDIPEGYSVSREKKERFSLILESASTNQTSMYLCASMRFNSYNEQFFGPGTRLTVL.

The CDR3 DNA sequence: TGTGCCAGCAGTAGGGGGCATCCCTCTTACTATGGCTACACCTTC. Protein sequence: CASSRGHPSYYGYTF. V and J are TRBV6-6 and TRBJ1-2; 7 bases are shared with TRBD1. With V trimmed by 5 bases and J by 3 bases, 9 bases remained unmatched. The length of the CDR3 is 15 residues. In germline, CDR1 is MNHNY, CDR2 SVGAGI (reference sequence).

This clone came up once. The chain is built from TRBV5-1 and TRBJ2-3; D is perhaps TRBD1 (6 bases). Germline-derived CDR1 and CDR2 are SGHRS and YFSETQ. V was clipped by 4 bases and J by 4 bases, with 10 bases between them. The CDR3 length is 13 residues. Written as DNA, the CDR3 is TGCGCCAGCAGCGTAACAGGGTCAGATACGCAGTATTTT. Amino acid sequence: CASSVTGSDTQYF.

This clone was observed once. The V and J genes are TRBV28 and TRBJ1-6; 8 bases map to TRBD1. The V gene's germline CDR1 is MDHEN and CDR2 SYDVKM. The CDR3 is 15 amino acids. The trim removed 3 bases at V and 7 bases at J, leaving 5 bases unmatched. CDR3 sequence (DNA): TGTGCCAGCAGTTTCGACAGGGGCAAAAATTCACCCCTCCACTTT. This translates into CASSFDRGKNSPLHF.

The CDR3 is CASSLLAGVSNEQFF. The CDR3 region has the DNA TGTGCCAGCAGCTTACTAGCGGGAGTAAGCAATGAGCAGTTCTTC. V usage is TRBV21-1 and J usage is TRBJ2-1; TRBD2 is the table's D call, not checked against the DNA. TRBV21-1 is termed a pseudogene. The CDR3 runs 15 residues.

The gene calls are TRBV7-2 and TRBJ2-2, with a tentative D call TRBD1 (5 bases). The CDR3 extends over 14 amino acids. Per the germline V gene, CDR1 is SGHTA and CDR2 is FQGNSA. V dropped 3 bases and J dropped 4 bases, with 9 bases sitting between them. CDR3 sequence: CASSFDSITGELFF. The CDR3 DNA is TGTGCCAGCAGCTTCGACAGTATCACCGGGGAGCTGTTTTTT.

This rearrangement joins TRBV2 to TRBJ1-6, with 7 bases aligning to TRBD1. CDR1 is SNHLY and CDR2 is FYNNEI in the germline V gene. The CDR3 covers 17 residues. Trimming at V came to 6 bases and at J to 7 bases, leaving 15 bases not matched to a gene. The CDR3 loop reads CASRRSQGGLTNSPLHF. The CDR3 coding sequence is TGTGCCAGCAGAAGAAGCCAGGGGGGCTTGACGAATTCACCCCTCCACTTT.

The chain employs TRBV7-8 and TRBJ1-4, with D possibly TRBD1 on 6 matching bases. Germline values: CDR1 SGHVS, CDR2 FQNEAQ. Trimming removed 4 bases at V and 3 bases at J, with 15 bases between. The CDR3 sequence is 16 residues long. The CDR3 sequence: CASSSLSRGSNEKLFF. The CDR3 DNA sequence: TGTGCCAGCAGCTCCCTCTCCAGGGGATCTAATGAAAAACTGTTTTTT. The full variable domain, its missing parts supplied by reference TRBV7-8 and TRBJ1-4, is GAGVSQSPRYKVAKRGQDVALRCDPISGHVSLFWYQQALGQGPEFLTYFQNEAQLDKSGLPSDRFFAERPEGSVSTLKIQRTQQEDSAVYLCASSSLSRGSNEKLFFGSGTQLSVL.

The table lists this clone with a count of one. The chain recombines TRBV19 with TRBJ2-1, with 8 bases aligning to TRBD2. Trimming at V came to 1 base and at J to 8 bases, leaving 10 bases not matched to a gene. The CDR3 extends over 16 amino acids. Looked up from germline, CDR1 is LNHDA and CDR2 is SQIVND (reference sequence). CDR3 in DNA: TGTGCCAGTAGTATAGTAGGCGGGGGGTTGTTGTATGAGCAGTTCTTC. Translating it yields CASSIVGGGLLYEQFF.

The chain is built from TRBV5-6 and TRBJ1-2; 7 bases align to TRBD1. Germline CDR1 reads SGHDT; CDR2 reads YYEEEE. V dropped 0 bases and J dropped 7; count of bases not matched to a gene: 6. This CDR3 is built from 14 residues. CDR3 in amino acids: CASSLAKGGFGYTF. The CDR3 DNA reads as TGTGCCAGCAGCTTGGCCAAAGGGGGCTTTGGCTACACCTTC.